This record covers a single TCR beta chain. Original handling: The authors estimated nucleated cell counts from reference gene primer amplification. Measured with immunoSEQ multiplex PCR; TCRdb has only the in-frame clones, and not every one. That table furnishes V, J and clone size, whereas the DNA furnished D and trimming. The data hold about 160,000 clones, with roughly 84% observed a single time. The sample is drawn from a study of blood T cell repertoires in COVID-19. For the study at large: The United States, Italy and Spain were the sources of the acute and convalescent COVID-19 samples. In each case, the material was cDNA or gDNA derived from T cells, B-cell-depleted T cells, or PBMCs.

The source of this sequence is a man aged 18 to 35 with active or convalescent COVID-19. Sequencing was carried out using peripheral blood.

The CDR3 loop reads CASSWEGAGGVNTEAFF. The CDR3, as DNA: TGTGCCAGCAGTTGGGAAGGGGCAGGGGGTGTGAACACTGAAGCTTTCTTT. The chain employs TRBV28 and TRBJ1-1; 7 nucleotides match TRBD1. This CDR3 is 17 amino acids long. V shed 4 bases and J 0 bases; nucleotides not matched to a gene: 11. CDR1 is MDHEN, CDR2 SYDVKM, per germline. The full variable domain, with the rest looked up from reference TRBV28 and TRBJ1-1, is DVKVTQSSRYLVKRTGEKVFLECVQDMDHENMFWYRQDPGLGLRLIYFSYDVKMKEKGDIPEGYSVSREKKERFSLILESASTNQTSMYLCASSWEGAGGVNTEAFFGQGTRLTVV.